This paragraph reports one T cell receptor beta chain. The data are from a study of blood T cell repertoires in COVID-19. Original data processing: Reference gene primer amplification gave estimated nucleated cell counts. Libraries were prepared by immunoSEQ multiplex PCR; TCRdb keeps only in-frame clonotypes and omits some of them. V and J calls and clone size are given by that table; D and trimming were obtained from the DNA. Here the sample spans approximately 270,000 clones, around 90% being singletons. Residents of over 20 US areas, aged roughly 18 to 89 years, made up the participants. The TCR originated in a human donor in a cohort exposed to, infected with or recovered from COVID-19 (not recorded which). The donor label of this sample is uncertain. Sample: PBMCs or T cells enriched from blood (not recorded which).

In DNA form, the CDR3 reads TGTGCCAGCAGTGATGGACACAGTAACTATGGCTACACCTTC. As protein: CASSDGHSNYGYTF. The chain joins TRBV6-1 to TRBJ1-2; a possible D gene is TRBD1 (5 bases). This CDR3 is 14 amino acids long. Germline values: CDR1 MNHNS, CDR2 SASEGT. Trimming cost V 3 bases and J 1 base, with 9 bases left between them.